The TCR beta chain described here comes from a study of identical twins. Study observations and caveats: Out-of-frame TCR alpha sharing in monozygotic twins exceeded recombination model predictions.

This clonotype was picked up many times. Its cognate antigen is unknown. TCRdb passed the 5' RACE reads through MiXCR, listing each CDR3 protein once. Counted here are about 260,000 distinct CDR3 sequences, around 6.6% occurring once; the ten biggest clones make up 3% to 4.5%. CDR3 size: 14 residues. The ends lost 5 bases at V and 1 base at J; junction bases unmatched: 3. Germline values: CDR1 SGHTA, CDR2 FQGTGA. This same sample was also part of a study on yellow fever vaccine responses in identical twins.

Material: memory (CD45RO+) T cells sorted from blood. The receptor was derived from a woman younger than 30 in good health. The gene calls are TRBV7-3 and TRBJ2-3; 7 nucleotides agree with TRBD1. The CDR3 DNA follows: TGTGCCAGCAGCCTCGGACAGGGCACAGATACGCAGTATTTT. Translation gives CASSLGQGTDTQYF.